These 23 T cell receptor beta chains were all obtained from the same sample, sequenced in a study of early T cells in non-severe SARS-CoV-2 infection. TCRdb fed the 5' RACE reads into MiXCR, producing one record per CDR3 protein. Of tens of thousands of distinct CDR3 sequences in the sample, roughly 8% were seen once. Material: whole blood, obtained at baseline. These receptor sequences come from an adult who was a healthcare worker with PCR-confirmed SARS-CoV-2 infection or an uninfected control (not recorded which).

The CDR3 coding sequence is TGTGCCAGCACCCGGTTGCTCTCCTACAATGAGCAGTTCTTC. Amino acid sequence: CASTRLLSYNEQFF. V gene TRBV21-1 combines with J gene TRBJ2-1; the table gives TRBD1 as D, unverified against the DNA. TRBV21-1 represents a pseudogene. The CDR3 spans 14 residues.

By its share, this clonotype is medium-sized (0.01 to 0.1%). The rearrangement uses TRBV11-1 and TRBJ1-2; D unclear. V was shortened by 5 bases and J by 5 bases, with 18 bases between the two germline ends. The CDR3 spans 15 residues. Germline CDR1 SGHAT, CDR2 FQDESV (reference sequence). CDR3 sequence: CASSPLTGTPYGYTF. CDR3 in DNA: TGTGCCAGCAGCCCGTTGACGGGAACACCATATGGCTACACCTTC.

The chain carries TRBV6-4 and TRBJ2-3, with 13 bases that match TRBD2. The CDR3 covers 17 residues. Germline CDR1 and CDR2: MRHNA and SNTAGT. The junction had 4 bases not matched to a gene; V was cut back by 0 bases and J by 4 bases. The CDR3 DNA follows: TGTGCCAGCAGTGACTCATGGACTAGCGGGGGACCAGATACGCAGTATTTT. This encodes CASSDSWTSGGPDTQYF.

V gene TRBV29-1 combines with J gene TRBJ1-1; D gene uncertain. This CDR3 spans 12 amino acids. The germline gives CDR1 SQVTM, CDR2 ANQGSEA. Trimming removed 4 bases from V and 0 bases from J, with 6 bases in between. DNA of the CDR3: TGCAGCGTTGCTCCGTTGAACACTGAAGCTTTCTTT. It translates to CSVAPLNTEAFF.

In the case of this clonotype: A much more abundant neighbour one base away suggests this may be a read error. The genes are TRBV28 and TRBJ1-2; D gene ambiguous. Germline CDR1 is MDHEN and CDR2 is SYDVKM. The CDR3 consists of 15 residues. This CDR3 reads CASSLPPPGNYGCTF. DNA for the CDR3: TGTGCCAGCAGTTTACCCCCCCCTGGTAACTATGGCTGCACCTTC.

The genes are TRBV6-5 and TRBJ2-2, with TRBD2 matching 7 bases. The germline V gene has CDR1 MNHEY and CDR2 SVGAGI. J lost 3 bases, V lost 2 bases, and 3 bases had no gene match. The CDR3 consists of 15 residues. CDR3 loop: CASSYGAGDTGELFF. In DNA form, the CDR3 reads TGTGCCAGCAGTTACGGGGCGGGGGACACCGGGGAGCTGTTTTTT.

The rearrangement uses TRBV2 and TRBJ1-4; tentative D call: TRBD1 (5 bases). Trimming pared 6 bases from V and 8 bases from J, leaving 7 bases between. CDR3 length: 11 residues. The germline CDR1 and CDR2 sequences are SNHLY and FYNNEI. CDR3: CASRGLEKLFF. CDR3 nucleotide sequence: TGTGCCAGCAGGGGGCTGGAAAAACTGTTTTTT.

This clonotype was seen many times. For the CDR3, the DNA is TGTGCCAGCAGCCAAGGGACGGAGCACAATTCACCCCTCCACTTT. It codes for CASSQGTEHNSPLHF. The genes are TRBV3-1 and TRBJ1-6; no reliable D call. Germline V gives CDR1 LGHDT, CDR2 YNNKEL (reference sequence). With 1 base removed from V and 7 bases from J, the gap between germline ends came to 11 bases. The CDR3 length is 15 residues.

There are many counts of this clonotype. The chain has TRBV6-6 and TRBJ2-2; 8 bases fit TRBD2. V lost 6 bases and J lost 0; bases outside the gene matches: 9. Germline CDR1 reads MNHNY; CDR2 reads SVGAGI (reference sequence). This CDR3 spans 17 amino acids. The CDR3 DNA is TGTGCCAGCAGCCGGTTGGCGGGGGGCTCGAACACCGGGGAGCTGTTTTTT. This gives the protein CASSRLAGGSNTGELFF.

The gene calls are TRBV6-1 and TRBJ2-1; D uncertain. V was pared by 5 bases and J by 0 bases, with 5 bases between. CDR3 length: 13 residues. Looked up from germline, CDR1 is MNHNS and CDR2 is SASEGT. The CDR3 DNA reads as TGTGCCAGCAGTCTTTTCTCCTACAATGAGCAGTTCTTC. This encodes CASSLFSYNEQFF.

This clonotype was counted at least ten times. The rearrangement links TRBV7-6 to TRBJ2-1; D unclear. CDR3 length equals 13 residues. V lost 1 base, J lost 6 bases, and 7 bases lay in between. Germline assignment: CDR1 SGHVS and CDR2 FNYEAQ. This CDR3 is CASSLGNFNEQFF. CDR3 nucleotide sequence: TGTGCCAGCAGCTTAGGTAATTTCAATGAGCAGTTCTTC.

This clonotype is medium-sized. This chain links TRBV5-1 with TRBJ2-7; a possible D gene is TRBD1 (5 bases). CDR3 length: 14 residues. The V end lost 4 bases, the J end lost 10 bases, and 21 bases lay between the germline ends. Germline V gene data show CDR1 as SGHRS and CDR2 as YFSETQ. The CDR3 DNA reads TGCGCCAGCAGCGTAGGACAAGGCCCTTCTCATCAGTACTTC. Encoded protein: CASSVGQGPSHQYF.

There are a few counts of this clonotype. CDR3 loop: CASSFSGADNTQYF. The CDR3 DNA sequence: TGTGCCAGCAGTTTTTCGGGGGCTGACAATACGCAGTATTTT. The chain couples TRBV12-3 or TRBV12-4 to TRBJ2-3; possibly TRBD1 or TRBD2 for D (6 bases each). The CDR3 contains 14 residues. Trimming shortened V by 3 bases and J by 7 bases, and 14 bases separated the two germline ends.

A few counts support this clonotype. V usage is TRBV2 and J usage is TRBJ2-3, with TRBD2 matching 13 bases. Germline loops: CDR1 SNHLY, CDR2 FYNNEI. CDR3 length equals 13 residues. Losses at the gene ends were 11 bases for V and 7 bases for J; bases not matched to a gene: 6. This CDR3 is CAVLAGGSYTQYF. The CDR3 coding sequence is TGTGCCGTACTAGCGGGGGGGTCATATACGCAGTATTTT.

Ten or more counts support this clonotype. This rearrangement joins TRBV28 to TRBJ1-6; perhaps TRBD1 as D (5 bases). V lost 7 bases and J 9 bases, leaving 22 bases between the germline ends. The germline V gene encodes CDR1 MDHEN and CDR2 SYDVKM. The CDR3 sequence is 16 residues long. The CDR3 loop reads CASTESGGIRISPLHF. In DNA, the CDR3 is TGTGCCAGCACCGAGTCGGGGGGAATTCGGATTTCACCCCTCCACTTT.

This clonotype has only a few counts. This chain uses TRBV6-5 with TRBJ2-7, with D tentatively TRBD1 (6 bases). CDR1 is MNHEY and CDR2 is SVGAGI in the germline V gene. CDR3 length: 16 amino acids. The V end lost 5 bases, the J end lost 1 base, and 18 bases lay between the germline ends. The CDR3 nucleotides read TGTGCCAGCAGTGCCCTAGGACAGAAGGCTTCCTACGAGCAGTACTTC. Translating it yields CASSALGQKASYEQYF.

This clonotype was counted at least ten times. The chain's CDR3 is CSARKLTSGTGGYEQYF. The CDR3 DNA reads as TGCAGTGCTAGAAAACTGACTTCCGGGACAGGGGGCTACGAGCAGTACTTC. This chain joins TRBV20-1 and TRBJ2-7; 11 bases align to TRBD1. CDR1 is DFQATT and CDR2 is SNEGSKA in the germline V gene (reference sequence). The ends lost 2 bases at V and 3 bases at J; junction bases unmatched: 12. The CDR3 sequence is 17 residues long.

By proportion, this clonotype is large (0.1 to 1%). The CDR3 DNA is TGTGCCAGCAGCTCGGGACAGGGGCCCTCCGAGCAGTACTTC. This codes for CASSSGQGPSEQYF. The genes are TRBV5-5 and TRBJ2-7, with 10 bases lining up with TRBD1. This CDR3 comprises 14 residues. Per germline, CDR1 SGHKS and CDR2 YYEKEE (reference sequence). The V and J ends lost 3 bases and 6 bases, in that order; junction bases with no gene match: 6.

This clonotype showed up many times. V gene TRBV11-2 combines with J gene TRBJ2-5, with D uncertain. The CDR3 totals 13 residues. V shed 3 bases and J shed 5 bases, with 10 bases lying between them. The germline gives CDR1 SGHAT, CDR2 FQNNGV. CDR3 sequence: CASSLLGGETQYF. DNA of the CDR3: TGTGCCAGCAGCTTGTTGGGTGGCGAGACCCAGTACTTC.

This clonotype was counted at least ten times. The rearrangement uses TRBV20-1 and TRBJ2-7, with TRBD1 matching 8 bases. Germline lookup yields CDR1 DFQATT and CDR2 SNEGSKA (reference sequence). The CDR3 has 15 amino acids. V lost 6 bases and J lost 5; bases outside the gene matches: 15. CDR3 bases: TGCAGTGCCCCTGGGCGCAGGGGGCGAACCGACGAGCAGTACTTC. This encodes CSAPGRRGRTDEQYF.

The V gene is TRBV5-1, the J gene TRBJ2-5; TRBD2 might be the D (6 bases). Trimming cost V 0 bases and J 3 bases, with 12 bases left between them. Germline CDR1 reads SGHRS; CDR2 reads YFSETQ. The CDR3 extends over 15 amino acids. DNA of the CDR3: TGCGCCAGCAGCTTGGGGAACGGGGGTGAAGAGACCCAGTACTTC. Its translation is CASSLGNGGEETQYF. Combining the CDR3 with reference TRBV5-1 and TRBJ2-5 gives the whole variable domain KAGVTQTPRYLIKTRGQQVTLSCSPISGHRSVSWYQQTPGQGLQFLFEYFSETQRNKGNFPGRFSGRQFSNSRSEMNVSTLELGDSALYLCASSLGNGGEETQYFGPGTRLLVL.

This clonotype was seen at least ten times. The V gene is TRBV4-3, the J gene TRBJ2-2; 9 bases are a match to TRBD2. The CDR3 is 15 residues long. J was trimmed by 4 bases and V by 5 bases; bases with no gene match: 5. From germline, CDR1 is LGHNA and CDR2 YSLEER. CDR3 DNA: TGCGCCAGCAGCTTCCAGCGGGGGGTCACCGGGGAGCTGTTTTTT. Protein: CASSFQRGVTGELFF.

This clonotype was seen a few times. An end of the junction differs from the germline gene, which may be a read error. The rearrangement links TRBV11-2 to TRBJ2-1; 7 bases line up with TRBD2. The germline gives CDR1 SGHAT, CDR2 FQNNGV. There are 12 residues in the CDR3. The CDR3 protein is CASSAGTTFKTF. Here the CDR3 DNA reads TGTGCCAGCAGCGCCGGGACTACATTTAAGACCTTC. Supplemented by reference TRBV11-2 and TRBJ2-1, the full variable domain reads EAGVAQSPRYKIIEKRQSVAFWCNPISGHATLYWYQQILGQGPKLLIQFQNNGVVDDSQLPKDRFSAERLKGVDSTLKIQPAKLEDSAVYLCASSAGTTFKTFGPGTRLTVL.